This T cell receptor beta chain is from a study of control samples from healthy donors and cancer patients. Profiling relied on immunoSEQ multiplex PCR, and the TCRdb table lists in-frame clones only, not all of them. This sample has 150,000 to 200,000 clones; 85% to 90% occur once, and the top ten carry 12%. Between the trimmed V and J ends, which lost 3 bases and 2 bases, there was a span of 13 bases. The CDR3 runs 15 residues. The germline CDR1 and CDR2 sequences are SGHDT and YYEEEE. This TCR was recovered from a man younger than 45 in good health. Material for sequencing was blood. The chain carries TRBV5-6 and TRBJ2-3; D ambiguous. In nucleotides, the CDR3 is TGTGCCAGCAGCTCACCGACGGATATCACAGATACGCAGTATTTT. This translates into CASSSPTDITDTQYF.